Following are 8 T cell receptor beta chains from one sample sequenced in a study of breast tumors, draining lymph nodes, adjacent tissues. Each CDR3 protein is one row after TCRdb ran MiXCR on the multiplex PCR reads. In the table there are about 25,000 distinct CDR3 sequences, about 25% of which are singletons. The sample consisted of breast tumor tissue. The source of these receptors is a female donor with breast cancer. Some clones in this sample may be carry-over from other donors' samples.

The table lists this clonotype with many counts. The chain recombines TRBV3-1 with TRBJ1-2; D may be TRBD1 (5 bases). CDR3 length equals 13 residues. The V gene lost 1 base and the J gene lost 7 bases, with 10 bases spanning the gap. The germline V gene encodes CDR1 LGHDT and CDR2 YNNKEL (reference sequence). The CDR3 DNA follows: TGTGCCAGCAGCCAAGTCAGGGTGGCTGGCTACACCTTC. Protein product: CASSQVRVAGYTF. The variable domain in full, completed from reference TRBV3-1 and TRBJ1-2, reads DTAVSQTPKYLVTQMGNDKSIKCEQNLGHDTMYWYKQDSKKFLKIMFSYNNKELIINETVPNRFSPKSPDKAHLNLHINSLELGDSAVYFCASSQVRVAGYTFGSGTRLTVV.

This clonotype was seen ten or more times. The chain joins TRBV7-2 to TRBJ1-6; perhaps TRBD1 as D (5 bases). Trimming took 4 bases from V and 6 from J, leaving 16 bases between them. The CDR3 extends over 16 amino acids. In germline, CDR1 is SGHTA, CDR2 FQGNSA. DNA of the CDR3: TGTGCCAGCAGCTCGAGTACGGAGGGGTTTAATTCACCCCTCCACTTT. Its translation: CASSSSTEGFNSPLHF.

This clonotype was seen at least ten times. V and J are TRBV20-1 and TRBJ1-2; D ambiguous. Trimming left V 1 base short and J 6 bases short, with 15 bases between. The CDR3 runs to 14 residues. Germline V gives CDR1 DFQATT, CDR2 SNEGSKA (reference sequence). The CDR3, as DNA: TGCAGTGCTAGAGTATTGGTGGCAGTTGATGGCTACACCTTC. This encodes CSARVLVAVDGYTF.

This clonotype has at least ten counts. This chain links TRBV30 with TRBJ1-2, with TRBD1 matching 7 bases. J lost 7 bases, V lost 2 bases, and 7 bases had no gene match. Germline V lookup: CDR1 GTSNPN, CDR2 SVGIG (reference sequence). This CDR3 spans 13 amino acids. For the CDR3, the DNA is TGTGCCTGGAGTCTAGACAGGGTTGGTGGCTACACCTTC. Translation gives CAWSLDRVGGYTF.

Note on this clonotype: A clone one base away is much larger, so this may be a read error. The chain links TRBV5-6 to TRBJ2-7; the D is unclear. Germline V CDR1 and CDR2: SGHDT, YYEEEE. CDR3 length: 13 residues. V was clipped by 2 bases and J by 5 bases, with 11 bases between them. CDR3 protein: CASSFMLTHEQYF. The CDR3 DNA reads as TGTGCCAGCAGCTTCATGTTAACCCACGAGCAGTACTTC.

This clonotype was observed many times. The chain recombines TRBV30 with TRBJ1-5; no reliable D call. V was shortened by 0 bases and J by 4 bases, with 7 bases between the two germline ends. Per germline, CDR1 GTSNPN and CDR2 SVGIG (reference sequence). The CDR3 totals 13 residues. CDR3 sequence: CAWSVTPNQPQHF. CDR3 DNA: TGTGCCTGGAGTGTGACGCCAAATCAGCCCCAGCATTTT.

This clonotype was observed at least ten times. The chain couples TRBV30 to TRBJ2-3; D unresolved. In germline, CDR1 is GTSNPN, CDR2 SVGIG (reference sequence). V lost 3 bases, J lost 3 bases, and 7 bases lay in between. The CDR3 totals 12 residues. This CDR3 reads CAWRLRTDTQYF. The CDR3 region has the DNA TGTGCCTGGAGACTCCGGACAGATACGCAGTATTTT.

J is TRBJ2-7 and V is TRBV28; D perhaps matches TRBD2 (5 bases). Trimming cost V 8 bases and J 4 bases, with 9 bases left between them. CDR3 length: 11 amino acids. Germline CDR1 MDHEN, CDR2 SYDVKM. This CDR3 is CASQREYEQYF. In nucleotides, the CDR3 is TGTGCCAGCCAGAGGGAATACGAGCAGTACTTC.